The 24 T cell receptor beta chains below all came from one sample that was sequenced in a study of cytomegalovirus exposure and HLA in healthy donors. The PCR made use of 60 Vbeta and 13 Jbeta primers. This table comes from immunoSEQ multiplex PCR, and its TCRdb copy is limited to in-frame clones, with some not included. In the table there are some 56,000 clones, 75% to 85% of which are singletons. Sequenced: PBMCs. These receptors were collected from a human donor in good health.

The rearrangement links TRBV5-8 to TRBJ1-5; perhaps TRBD1 as D (6 bases). The CDR3 consists of 15 residues. Trimming stripped 5 bases from V and 0 bases from J, with 12 bases between. Germline V gene sequence: CDR1 SGHTS, CDR2 YDEGEE. The CDR3 DNA sequence: TGTGCCAGCAGATTCGGGACACATAGCAATCAGCCCCAGCATTTT. It yields the protein CASRFGTHSNQPQHF. Full variable domain (missing parts from reference TRBV5-8 and TRBJ1-5): EAGVTQSPTHLIKTRGQQATLRCSPISGHTSVYWYQQALGLGLQFLLWYDEGEERNRGNFPPRFSGRQFPNYSSELNVNALELEDSALYLCASRFGTHSNQPQHFGDGTRLSIL.

This clone occurred once. The chain recombines TRBV5-1 with TRBJ2-3; tentatively, D is TRBD1 (6 bases). The CDR3 has 15 residues. Germline loops: CDR1 SGHRS, CDR2 YFSETQ. V dropped 4 bases and J dropped 6 bases, with 18 bases sitting between them. CDR3 sequence reads: CASSPVLGAEDTQYF. The CDR3 DNA sequence: TGCGCCAGCAGCCCGGTTCTGGGGGCTGAGGATACGCAGTATTTT. The full variable domain, its missing parts supplied by reference TRBV5-1 and TRBJ2-3, is KAGVTQTPRYLIKTRGQQVTLSCSPISGHRSVSWYQQTPGQGLQFLFEYFSETQRNKGNFPGRFSGRQFSNSRSEMNVSTLELGDSALYLCASSPVLGAEDTQYFGPGTRLTVL.

This clone was counted only a few times. V and J are TRBV7-6 and TRBJ2-3; 12 bases are shared with TRBD1. CDR3 length: 16 residues. CDR1 SGHVS and CDR2 FNYEAQ come from the germline V gene. J gave up 7 bases and V 2 bases, and 7 bases lay outside the gene matches. DNA of the CDR3: TGTGCCAGCAGCTTAAGCGGGACAGGGGGCACTAATACGCAGTATTTT. Residues: CASSLSGTGGTNTQYF.

This chain links TRBV9 with TRBJ2-1; D may be TRBD2 (6 bases). This CDR3 has 15 amino acids. Germline V gene sequence: CDR1 SGDLS, CDR2 YYNGEE. V shed 4 bases and J shed 7 bases, with 18 bases lying between them. CDR3 nucleotides: TGTGCCAGCAGCCCCTCGGGAGTGATTTATAATGAGCAGTTCTTC. It encodes CASSPSGVIYNEQFF.

J is TRBJ2-5 and V is TRBV6-5; D is possibly TRBD1 (6 bases). The V gene's germline CDR1 is MNHEY and CDR2 SVGAGI. The V end lost 6 bases, the J end lost 2 bases, and 10 bases lay between the germline ends. The CDR3 has 13 residues. CDR3 in DNA: TGTGCCAGCAGCCCGGGACATCAAGAGACCCAGTACTTC. Translation: CASSPGHQETQYF.

The chain combines TRBV7-2 with TRBJ2-3; the D is unclear. Germline V gene data show CDR1 as SGHTA and CDR2 as FQGNSA. This CDR3 comprises 14 residues. V was cut by 4 bases and J by 0 bases, with 8 bases left in between. The DNA for the CDR3 is TGTGCCAGCAGCTGGCCCCCAAGCACAGATACGCAGTATTTT. It codes for CASSWPPSTDTQYF.

This chain uses TRBV10-3 with TRBJ2-7; a weak D match, TRBD1 (5 bases). CDR3 length equals 15 residues. Germline V gene lookup returns CDR1 ENHRY and CDR2 SYGVKD. Trimming stripped 2 bases from V and 7 bases from J, with 18 bases between. CDR3 nucleotide sequence: TGTGCCATCAGTGAGGCAGGGCCGGGTCTGTCTGAGCAGTACTTC. It translates to CAISEAGPGLSEQYF.

V and J are TRBV30 and TRBJ2-3; the match to TRBD1 covers 8 bases. This CDR3 region has 16 residues. CDR1 and CDR2 from the germline V gene are GTSNPN and SVGIG (reference sequence). V trimming: 2 bases; J trimming: 4 bases; junction bases outside the gene matches: 11. This CDR3 is CAWSSPTGDLADTQYF. The DNA of the CDR3 is TGTGCCTGGAGTTCTCCGACAGGGGATCTCGCAGATACGCAGTATTTT.

The V call is TRBV28, the J call TRBJ2-1; 10 nucleotides agree with TRBD2. Germline V gives CDR1 MDHEN, CDR2 SYDVKM. J was trimmed by 5 bases and V by 3 bases; bases with no gene match: 7. This CDR3 is 16 amino acids long. The CDR3 loop is CASSFIIGLADNEQFF. The CDR3 DNA follows: TGTGCCAGCAGTTTCATAATCGGACTAGCGGACAATGAGCAGTTCTTC.

V usage is TRBV5-5 and J usage is TRBJ2-5; TRBD2 matches at 9 bases. The germline V gene encodes CDR1 SGHKS and CDR2 YYEKEE (reference sequence). V was pared by 6 bases and J by 4 bases, with 13 bases of the junction left unmatched. CDR3 length: 16 residues. In nucleotides, the CDR3 is TGTGCCAGCAACCCTCGAGGAGCGGGAGGTGGAGAGACCCAGTACTTC. The encoded protein is CASNPRGAGGGETQYF. The complete variable domain, with remaining parts taken from reference TRBV5-5 and TRBJ2-5, reads DAGVTQSPTHLIKTRGQQVTLRCSPISGHKSVSWYQQVLGQGPQFIFQYYEKEERGRGNFPDRFSARQFPNYSSELNVNALLLGDSALYLCASNPRGAGGGETQYFGPGTRLLVL.

This chain connects TRBV7-9 to TRBJ2-1; 9 bases fit TRBD2. Losses at the gene ends were 4 bases for V and 1 base for J; bases not matched to a gene: 2. Germline V gives CDR1 SEHNR, CDR2 FQNEAQ (reference sequence). The CDR3 runs to 15 residues. Written as DNA, the CDR3 is TGTGCCAGCAGCTACCTAGCGGGATCCTACAATGAGCAGTTCTTC. It codes for CASSYLAGSYNEQFF.

The V and J genes are TRBV7-6 and TRBJ1-2, with TRBD1 as a possible D gene (6 bases). The CDR3 has 14 residues. The V and J ends lost 1 base and 7 bases respectively, with 13 bases between them. Germline assignment: CDR1 SGHVS and CDR2 FNYEAQ. The CDR3 coding sequence is TGTGCCAGCAGCTTAGGTCAAGTAGGGGGTGGCTACACCTTC. This sequence encodes CASSLGQVGGGYTF.

This sequence joins TRBV14 and TRBJ2-7; TRBD1 matches 8 bases. With 5 bases clipped from V and 0 bases from J, the junction kept 0 bases outside the gene matches. The germline CDR1 and CDR2 sequences are SGHDN and FVKESK. The CDR3 is 13 amino acids. The CDR3 loop is CASSGTGSYEQYF. The CDR3 bases are TGTGCCAGCAGCGGGACAGGCTCCTACGAGCAGTACTTC.

This clone came up once. This sequence joins TRBV4-3 and TRBJ2-1; D might be TRBD2 (6 bases). With 5 bases removed from V and 8 bases from J, the gap between germline ends came to 13 bases. In germline, CDR1 is LGHNA, CDR2 YSLEER. The CDR3 has 13 amino acids. CDR3 bases: TGCGCCAGCAGCGAAAGACTAGAAGATGAGCAGTTCTTC. Translation gives CASSERLEDEQFF.

The chain couples TRBV7-2 to TRBJ2-7, with 10 bases matching TRBD2. V shed 6 bases, J shed 4 bases, and the junction held 6 bases outside the gene matches. CDR1 SGHTA and CDR2 FQGNSA come from the germline V gene. The CDR3 has 14 residues. The DNA for the CDR3 is TGTGCCAGCAGAAAAACTAGCGGGATTTACGAGCAGTACTTC. Translating it yields CASRKTSGIYEQYF.

The genes are TRBV18 and TRBJ2-1; D is uncertain. V lost 2 bases and J lost 3, with 11 bases in between. The germline V gene encodes CDR1 KGHSH and CDR2 LQKENI. The CDR3 loop spans 15 amino acids. The CDR3 nucleotides read TGTGCCAGCTCACCATTCGAGGTGGGCTACAATGAGCAGTTCTTC. This translates into CASSPFEVGYNEQFF.

The chain couples TRBV10-3 to TRBJ2-3, with 12 nucleotides matching TRBD2. The V gene's germline CDR1 is ENHRY and CDR2 SYGVKD. The CDR3 runs to 15 residues. After removal of 7 bases from V and 2 bases from J, the junction contained 4 bases not matched to a gene. The CDR3 loop is CAIKTSGGNTDTQYF. The CDR3 DNA reads TGTGCCATCAAGACTAGCGGGGGAAACACAGATACGCAGTATTTT.

V is TRBV7-9 and J is TRBJ2-3; TRBD2 matches 7 bases. Trimming took 0 bases from V and 2 from J; bases not matched to a gene: 5. CDR1 is SEHNR, CDR2 FQNEAQ, per germline (reference sequence). The CDR3 has 16 amino acids. In nucleotides, the CDR3 is TGTGCCAGCAGCTTAGCGTCGAGCGGGGACACAGATACGCAGTATTTT. It encodes CASSLASSGDTDTQYF.

This clone occurred a few times. Relative to the germline gene, one junction end is altered; a read error may explain this. The chain uses TRBV7-7 and TRBJ1-3; unclear D gene. The CDR3 has 13 residues. Germline CDR1 and CDR2: SSHAT and FNYEAQ (reference sequence). The CDR3 bases are TGTGCTAGCAGCCAACCCGGATCGGGCACCATATATTTT. Protein sequence: CASSQPGSGTIYF.

V and J are TRBV13 and TRBJ2-4; 8 positions agree with TRBD2. The CDR3 is made up of 14 amino acids. CDR1 is PRHDT and CDR2 is FYEKMQ in the germline V gene (reference sequence). Unmatched junction bases numbered 5, after V lost 5 bases and J lost 5 bases. CDR3 in DNA: TGTGCCAGCAGCCTCGGGAGGGCACAAAACATTCAGTACTTC. The encoded protein is CASSLGRAQNIQYF.

V is TRBV6-6 and J is TRBJ2-5; 11 nucleotides align to TRBD2. Trimming cost V 8 bases and J 5 bases; bases outside gene matches: 7. The CDR3 runs 14 residues. The germline CDR1 and CDR2 sequences are MNHNY and SVGAGI (reference sequence). CDR3 nucleotides: TGTGCCAGCTGCTCTAGCGGGGGGCGGGAGACCCAGTACTTC. Translation gives CASCSSGGRETQYF.

This clone was seen a few times. The rearrangement uses TRBV29-1 and TRBJ1-2, with D maybe TRBD1 (5 bases). Germline-derived CDR1 and CDR2 are SQVTM and ANQGSEA. Deletions cut 5 bases from V and 0 bases from J, with 16 bases between. CDR3 length equals 15 residues. CDR3 nucleotides: TGCAGCGTTCAGTTAGCGGGGGGGACTAACTATGGCTACACCTTC. This translates into CSVQLAGGTNYGYTF.

This chain uses TRBV11-2 with TRBJ1-5, with TRBD1 as a possible D gene (6 bases). This CDR3 comprises 14 residues. Germline CDR1 and CDR2: SGHAT and FQNNGV. V lost 1 base and J lost 5, with 9 bases in between. CDR3 region: CASSLAGQYQPQHF. The CDR3 DNA is TGTGCCAGCAGCTTAGCCGGACAGTATCAGCCCCAGCATTTT.

This clone was detected a few times. The rearrangement uses TRBV11-2 and TRBJ1-2, with D possibly matching TRBD1 (5 bases). CDR1 and CDR2 (germline): SGHAT, FQNNGV. CDR3 length: 13 residues. Trimming left V 5 bases short and J 4 bases short, with 11 bases between. As DNA, the CDR3 is TGTGCCAGCAGCCTAAGACAGCTCTATGGCTACACCTTC. Protein product: CASSLRQLYGYTF.